The T cell receptor (beta chain) under discussion was sequenced for a study of T cells in Graves' hyperthyroidism and ophthalmopathy. Study-wide results and limits: Most thyroid clonotypes with frequency above 0.001 were detected in blood.

This clonotype was found many times. The antigen is not known. Germline CDR1 reads SEHNR; CDR2 reads FQNEAQ (reference sequence). The CDR3 sequence is 16 residues long. The V gene end was trimmed by 0 bases and the J gene end by 6 bases; junction bases not matched to a gene: 8. TCR beta CDR3 regions were amplified from RNA. Initially, a first-round RT-PCR of the TCR CDR3 employed the HTBI primer set. Each CDR3 protein gets one entry after TCRdb re-called the multiplex PCR reads with MiXCR. The sample shows about 270,000 distinct CDR3 sequences, roughly 15% of them seen only once. The clonotype was recovered from a woman between 50 and 59 years old with Graves' hyperthyroidism that later progressed to Graves' ophthalmopathy. This chain joins TRBV7-9 and TRBJ2-1, with TRBD2 matching over 7 bases. The sequencing sample was made of blood. The CDR3 spells CASSLALAVRGNEQFF. CDR3 nucleotides: TGTGCCAGCAGCTTAGCTCTAGCGGTGAGGGGCAATGAGCAGTTCTTC.